The TCR beta chain described here comes from a study of post-analysis software for immune sequencing data. Looked up from germline, CDR1 is SGHVS and CDR2 is FNYEAQ. The CDR3 runs 14 residues. V lost 5 bases to trimming and J lost 7 bases, with 17 bases between them. Built from TCR beta cDNA, the libraries had unique molecular identifiers in them. The source material, roughly 0.9 to 11 million T cells, gave rise to 400,000 to 600,000 cDNA molecules. TCRdb ran MiXCR on the PCR reads and lists one entry per CDR3 protein. Among under 900,000 distinct CDR3 sequences, about 50% were seen once, and the ten largest hold approximately 4.4%. Study-wide results and limits: Controls had lower frequencies than patients of roughly five TRBV segments, which included TRBV5-6, TRBV5-1 and TRBV20-1. Under F measure analysis, samples from one preparation batch co-clustered strongly.

On this clonotype itself: Its target is not known.

J is TRBJ1-1 and V is TRBV7-6; the D is unclear. The receptor comes from a girl aged 10 to 17 with multiple sclerosis. The sequencing sample was made of blood. CDR3 DNA sequence: TGTGCCAGCAGCCTTAGCGGATCAACGGGTGAAGCTTTCTTT. Translated: CASSLSGSTGEAFF.